These 15 T cell receptor beta chains originate from one sample sequenced in a study of blood T cell repertoires in COVID-19. Only in-frame clones appear in the TCRdb table, and some are missing; sequencing was by immunoSEQ multiplex PCR. The table shows roughly 66,000 clones, with roughly nine tenths occurring only once. The sample taken for sequencing was peripheral blood. These receptors were taken from a human donor in a cohort sampled during active COVID-19.

This chain links TRBV2 with TRBJ2-3; 14 bases line up with TRBD2. Germline V gene lookup returns CDR1 SNHLY and CDR2 FYNNEI. This CDR3 has 15 amino acids. The junction had 2 bases not matched to a gene; V was cut back by 6 bases and J by 3 bases. CDR3 sequence: CASSRTSGGTDTQYF. The CDR3 region has the DNA TGTGCCAGCAGCCGGACTAGCGGGGGGACAGATACGCAGTATTTT.

The genes are TRBV11-3 and TRBJ2-3; 13 nucleotides align to TRBD2. Germline trimming cut 1 base from V and 4 bases from J; bases unmatched to any gene: 8. From germline, CDR1 is SGHNT and CDR2 YENEEA. The CDR3 spans 18 residues. CDR3 region: CASSLGKTSGGFADTQYF. CDR3 DNA sequence: TGTGCCAGCAGCTTAGGAAAGACTAGCGGGGGGTTCGCAGATACGCAGTATTTT.

The rearrangement uses TRBV12-3 or TRBV12-4 and TRBJ2-2; D is perhaps TRBD1 (5 bases). The CDR3 has 13 residues. The V and J ends lost 6 bases and 13 bases respectively, with 18 bases between them. The CDR3 is CASRTETVYWLFF. CDR3 nucleotides: TGTGCCAGCAGAACCGAGACAGTTTATTGGCTGTTTTTT.

The chain is built from TRBV5-6 and TRBJ1-6; D may be TRBD1 (6 bases). In germline, CDR1 is SGHDT, CDR2 YYEEEE. Deletions cut 2 bases from V and 10 bases from J, with 16 bases between. The CDR3 length is 15 residues. CDR3 sequence (DNA): TGTGCCAGCAGCTTCGAAATGGACAGAACATCACCCCTCCACTTT. This sequence encodes CASSFEMDRTSPLHF.

The V gene is TRBV7-2, the J gene TRBJ1-5, with a tentative D call TRBD1 (5 bases). This CDR3 region has 17 residues. V lost 4 bases, J lost 0 bases, and 16 bases lay in between. In germline, CDR1 is SGHTA, CDR2 FQGNSA. The CDR3 DNA reads as TGTGCCAGCAGCTCCCGGCGGAGGGGCTATAGCAATCAGCCCCAGCATTTT. Protein product: CASSSRRRGYSNQPQHF.

The chain carries TRBV7-2 and TRBJ2-7; 8 bases map to TRBD1. Germline V gene data show CDR1 as SGHTA and CDR2 as FQGNSA. Trimming cost V 3 bases and J 1 base; bases outside gene matches: 2. The CDR3 sequence is 14 residues long. CDR3 region: CASSFGTGSYEQYF. DNA of the CDR3: TGTGCCAGCAGCTTCGGGACAGGTTCCTACGAGCAGTACTTC.

The chain uses TRBV4-1 and TRBJ1-4; 9 nucleotides agree with TRBD1. V dropped 5 bases and J dropped 7; count of bases not matched to a gene: 8. The CDR3 spans 15 residues. Germline V CDR1 and CDR2: MGHRA, YSYEKL. This CDR3 reads CASSDPGTGIEKLFF. The DNA of the CDR3 is TGCGCCAGCAGCGATCCCGGGACAGGGATTGAAAAACTGTTTTTT.

This clone was observed a single time. This chain uses TRBV2 with TRBJ2-3; TRBD1 aligns across 12 bases. Germline lookup yields CDR1 SNHLY and CDR2 FYNNEI. The CDR3 contains 15 residues. Germline trimming cut 5 bases from V and 5 bases from J; bases unmatched to any gene: 5. The CDR3 loop is CASSPGQGARDTQYF. CDR3 sequence (DNA): TGTGCCAGCAGTCCGGGACAGGGGGCGCGAGATACGCAGTATTTT.

The chain joins TRBV2 to TRBJ2-1; D unclear. V was shortened by 3 bases and J by 2 bases, with 8 bases between the two germline ends. Germline V gene lookup returns CDR1 SNHLY and CDR2 FYNNEI. The CDR3 sequence is 14 residues long. CDR3 protein: CASSDRITYNEQFF. Written as DNA, the CDR3 is TGTGCCAGCAGTGACAGGATCACCTACAATGAGCAGTTCTTC.

The V gene is TRBV7-2, the J gene TRBJ1-1; 7 nucleotides agree with TRBD1. The CDR3 loop spans 16 amino acids. The germline CDR1 and CDR2 sequences are SGHTA and FQGNSA. Trimming at V came to 1 base and at J to 2 bases, leaving 7 bases not matched to a gene. The CDR3 is CASSLDVQGGNTEAFF. The CDR3, as DNA: TGTGCCAGCAGCTTAGACGTTCAGGGGGGCAACACTGAAGCTTTCTTT. Filled out from reference TRBV7-2 and TRBJ1-1, the complete variable domain reads GAGVSQSPSNKVTEKGKDVELRCDPISGHTALYWYRQSLGQGLEFLIYFQGNSAPDKSGLPSDRFSAERTGGSVSTLTIQRTQQEDSAVYLCASSLDVQGGNTEAFFGQGTRLTVV.

CDR3 sequence: CARSLVQGDNYGYTF. DNA of the CDR3: TGTGCCAGAAGCTTGGTTCAGGGGGATAACTATGGCTACACCTTC. The rearrangement joins TRBV5-3 to TRBJ1-2; TRBD1 matches 7 bases. TRBV5-3 is identified as an open reading frame with a role that is uncertain. The CDR3 covers 15 residues. Trimming removed 0 bases from V and 1 base from J; junction bases left unmatched: 3.

The gene calls are TRBV6-5 and TRBJ2-2, with 8 bases that match TRBD1. The CDR3 has 13 residues. Germline V gene lookup returns CDR1 MNHEY and CDR2 SVGAGI. V lost 5 bases and J lost 6; bases outside the gene matches: 2. The DNA of the CDR3 is TGTGCCAGCAGTCGGACAGGGCCCGGGGAGCTGTTTTTT. It encodes CASSRTGPGELFF.

The genes are TRBV11-3 and TRBJ2-3; 14 bases line up with TRBD2. Germline lookup yields CDR1 SGHNT and CDR2 YENEEA. The V segment lost 3 bases and the J segment 1 base; nucleotides outside the gene matches: 3. The CDR3 contains 17 residues. The CDR3 protein is CASSLGTSGSGTDTQYF. The DNA of the CDR3 is TGTGCCAGCAGCTTGGGGACTAGCGGGAGCGGCACAGATACGCAGTATTTT.

The rearrangement joins TRBV21-1 to TRBJ2-7; TRBD1, the D gene given by the table, was not confirmed from the DNA. TRBV21-1 represents a pseudogene. There are 17 residues in the CDR3. The CDR3 sequence is CASSKGPTGGFLYEQYF. CDR3 nucleotide sequence: TGTGCCAGCAGCAAGGGACCGACAGGGGGCTTTTTATACGAGCAGTACTTC.

CDR3 sequence: CASSLVGERNQPQHF. The CDR3 DNA follows: TGCGCCAGCAGCTTGGTTGGAGAACGCAATCAGCCCCAGCATTTT. V and J are TRBV5-1 and TRBJ1-5; D uncertain. Germline V CDR1 and CDR2: SGHRS, YFSETQ. The CDR3 spans 15 residues. The ends were cut back, 0 bases at V and 2 bases at J, with 9 bases in the middle.